This entry lists 8 T cell receptor beta chains sequenced from one sample in a study of T cells in Graves' hyperthyroidism and ophthalmopathy. TCR beta CDR3 regions were amplified from RNA transcripts. A set of HTBI primers served as the primers for a first-round RT-PCR of the TCR CDR3. TCRdb ran MiXCR on the multiplex PCR reads and lists one entry per CDR3 protein. Seen here are 310,000 or so distinct CDR3 sequences, over 15% observed once, and the top ten hold less than 70%. Sequencing input: blood. Source of these receptors: a woman aged 55-70 years with Graves' ophthalmopathy.

Ten or more counts support this clonotype. The gene calls are TRBV20-1 and TRBJ1-1, with no clear D. Germline CDR1 DFQATT, CDR2 SNEGSKA (reference sequence). The V and J ends lost 3 bases and 0 bases respectively, with 8 bases between them. CDR3 size: 13 residues. CDR3 protein: CSASREMNTEAFF. CDR3 coding DNA: TGCAGTGCTAGTAGGGAGATGAACACTGAAGCTTTCTTT.

There are many counts of this clonotype. This chain links TRBV3-1 with TRBJ2-2, with 7 bases fitting TRBD1. The germline gives CDR1 LGHDT, CDR2 YNNKEL (reference sequence). Unmatched junction bases numbered 13, after V lost 5 bases and J lost 7 bases. The CDR3 is 16 amino acids. The CDR3 protein is CASSSGGIAVIGELFF. CDR3 sequence (DNA): TGTGCCAGCAGCTCAGGGGGTATCGCGGTCATCGGGGAGCTGTTTTTT.

This clonotype was observed at least ten times. DNA for the CDR3: TGTGCCAGCAGCTCCCGCCCCGTTGCTAATGAAAAACTGTTTTTT. It encodes CASSSRPVANEKLFF. The chain has TRBV7-6 and TRBJ1-4; D gene uncertain. V lost 4 bases to trimming and J lost 3 bases, with 12 bases between them. This CDR3 comprises 15 residues. Germline V lookup: CDR1 SGHVS, CDR2 FNYEAQ.

As regards this clonotype: This may be a read error, as it is one base from a much larger clone. The gene calls are TRBV20-1 and TRBJ2-5, with D hard to call. The CDR3 is 13 amino acids. CDR1 and CDR2 (germline): DFQATT, SNEGSKA (reference sequence). The CDR3 spells CSAYTEDQEAQYF. The CDR3 bases are TGCAGTGCCTACACAGAGGACCAAGAGGCCCAGTACTTC.

This clonotype came up many times. The rearrangement joins TRBV20-1 to TRBJ1-2, with D possibly matching TRBD1 (6 bases). CDR1 and CDR2 from the germline V gene are DFQATT and SNEGSKA (reference sequence). The V end was cut by 7 bases, the J end by 2 bases, with 14 bases between. The CDR3 consists of 13 residues. The CDR3 loop is CSVSQGGNYGYTF. As DNA, the CDR3 is TGCAGTGTTTCACAGGGAGGCAACTATGGCTACACCTTC.

In this sample, this clonotype turned up many times. The CDR3 loop reads CASLGNSGANVLTF. CDR3 bases: TGTGCCAGCCTGGGGAACTCTGGGGCCAACGTCCTGACTTTC. The chain carries TRBV28 and TRBJ2-6; D call uncertain. CDR1 and CDR2 (germline): MDHEN, SYDVKM. V was trimmed by 8 bases and J by 0 bases, leaving 8 bases between them. The CDR3 consists of 14 residues.

This chain links TRBV3-1 with TRBJ2-7, with D uncertain. The CDR3 sequence is 12 residues long. Germline V gene data show CDR1 as LGHDT and CDR2 as YNNKEL (reference sequence). V was pared by 0 bases and J by 7 bases, with 7 bases between. CDR3 in amino acids: CASSQDKREQYF. CDR3 bases: TGTGCCAGCAGCCAAGATAAAAGGGAGCAGTACTTC.

To note about this clonotype: A much more abundant neighbour one base away suggests this may be a read error. The chain recombines TRBV4-3 with TRBJ2-5; the D gene is possibly TRBD2 (6 bases). Germline V lookup: CDR1 LGHNA, CDR2 YSLEER. Trimming cost V 1 base and J 5 bases, with 14 bases left between them. The CDR3 sequence is 15 residues long. CDR3 DNA: TGCGCCAGCAGCCAAGGGAACGGGGGTGGGGAGACCCAGTACTTC. Translated: CASSQGNGGGETQYF.